This TCR beta chain was identified in a study of shared clonotypes between healthy human individuals. The CDR3 covers 14 residues. V was shortened by 1 base and J by 0 bases, with 3 bases between the two germline ends. Germline V lookup: CDR1 SEHNR, CDR2 FQNEAQ (reference sequence). An even split of each subset's genomic DNA across several immunoSEQ plates was performed. DNA at around 200 ng, 25,000 to 30,000 T cell genomes, went into sorted-subset replicate PCRs. The assay was immunoSEQ multiplex PCR, and TCRdb's table has in-frame clones only and misses some. The data hold roughly 570,000 clones, with 98% observed a single time. General observations from the study: Shared clonotypes: roughly 4.7% naive CD4, around 4% naive CD8, about 2.5% memory CD4, under 0.45% memory CD8.

Concerning this clone itself: Its cognate antigen is unknown.

As defined, naive CD8 cells were CD45RO-negative and positively selected for CCR7, with terminally differentiated effector memory CD45RA+ cells excluded. Recent vaccinations or acute infections were absent in the healthy HIV-negative adult donors. The chain employs TRBV7-9 and TRBJ1-4; no clear D. The clonotype comes from a young man in good health. Source material: naive CD8+ T cells sorted from blood. In DNA, the CDR3 is TGTGCCAGCAGCTTAGGTTCAACTAATGAAAAACTGTTTTTT. This codes for CASSLGSTNEKLFF.